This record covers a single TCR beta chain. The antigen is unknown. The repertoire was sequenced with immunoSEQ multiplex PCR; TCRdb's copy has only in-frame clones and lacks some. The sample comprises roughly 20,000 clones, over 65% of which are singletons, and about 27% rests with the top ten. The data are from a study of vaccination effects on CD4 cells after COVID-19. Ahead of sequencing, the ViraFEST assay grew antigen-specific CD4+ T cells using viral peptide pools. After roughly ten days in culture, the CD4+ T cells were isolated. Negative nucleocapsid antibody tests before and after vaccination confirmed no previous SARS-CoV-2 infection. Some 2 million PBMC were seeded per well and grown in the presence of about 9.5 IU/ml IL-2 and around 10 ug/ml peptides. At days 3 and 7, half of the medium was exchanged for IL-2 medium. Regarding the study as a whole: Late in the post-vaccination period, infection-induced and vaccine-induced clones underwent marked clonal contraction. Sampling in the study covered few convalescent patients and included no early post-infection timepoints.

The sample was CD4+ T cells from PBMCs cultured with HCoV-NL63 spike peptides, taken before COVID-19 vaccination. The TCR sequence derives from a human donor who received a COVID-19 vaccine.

CDR3 residues: CASSIRQGNQPQHF. CDR3 DNA sequence: TGTGCCAGCAGTATTAGACAGGGCAATCAGCCCCAGCATTTT. This chain uses TRBV6-5 with TRBJ1-5, with D perhaps matching TRBD1 (6 bases). Trimming pared 5 bases from V and 2 bases from J, leaving 10 bases between. The CDR3 has 14 amino acids. Germline values: CDR1 MNHEY, CDR2 SVGAGI.